One sample yielded the 23 T cell receptor beta chains listed below, sequenced in a study of blood T cell repertoires in COVID-19. TCRdb's table, derived via immunoSEQ multiplex PCR, lists solely in-frame clones and lacks some. The table includes a few hundred thousand clones, 70% to 90% detected once. The sequencing input was PBMCs or T cells enriched from blood (not recorded which). Receptor source: a woman aged 45-65 years who had recovered from COVID-19.

J is TRBJ2-1 and V is TRBV3-1 (or the pseudogene TRBV3-2); no clear D gene. Per the germline V gene, CDR1 is LGHDT and CDR2 is YNNKEL (reference sequence). The CDR3 sequence is 15 residues long. Trimming pared 0 bases from V and 0 bases from J, leaving 6 bases between. The CDR3 DNA is TGTGCCAGCAGCCAAGAAGGCGGCTCCTACAATGAGCAGTTCTTC. Translation gives CASSQEGGSYNEQFF.

This clone was seen repeatedly, ten times or more. The chain has TRBV5-1 and TRBJ2-5; 11 bases line up with TRBD1. Trimming removed 6 bases from V and 2 bases from J; junction bases left unmatched: 6. The germline CDR1 and CDR2 sequences are SGHRS and YFSETQ. This CDR3 comprises 15 residues. CDR3 region: CASKLDRGRQETQYF. For the CDR3, the DNA is TGCGCCAGCAAACTGGACAGGGGGCGGCAAGAGACCCAGTACTTC.

The chain has TRBV15 and TRBJ2-3; tentative D call: TRBD2 (5 bases). The CDR3 is 18 residues long. Trimming left V 2 bases short and J 0 bases short, with 18 bases between. Per germline, CDR1 LNHNV and CDR2 YYDKDF (reference sequence). The DNA for the CDR3 is TGTGCCACCAGCAGAAAGGGAAGGGCGGGTACTAGCACAGATACGCAGTATTTT. Translating it yields CATSRKGRAGTSTDTQYF. Using reference TRBV15 and TRBJ2-3 for the parts outside the CDR3, the full variable domain is DAMVIQNPRYQVTQFGKPVTLSCSQTLNHNVMYWYQQKSSQAPKLLFHYYDKDFNNEADTPDNFQSRRPNTSFCFLDIRSPGLGDTAMYLCATSRKGRAGTSTDTQYFGPGTRLTVL.

As concerns this clone: Other nucleotide sequences in the sample specify the same CDR3. This chain uses TRBV19 with TRBJ1-2; tentative D call: TRBD1 (6 bases). This CDR3 has 12 amino acids. Germline V CDR1 and CDR2: LNHDA, SQIVND (reference sequence). The V and J ends lost 5 bases and 3 bases respectively, with 7 bases between them. In DNA form, the CDR3 reads TGTGCCAGTAGTTACAGGGACTATGGCTACACCTTC. It yields the protein CASSYRDYGYTF. The full variable domain, completed using reference TRBV19 and TRBJ1-2, is DGGITQSPKYLFRKEGQNVTLSCEQNLNHDAMYWYRQDPGQGLRLIYYSQIVNDFQKGDIAEGYSVSREKKESFPLTVTSAQKNPTAFYLCASSYRDYGYTFGSGTRLTVV.

The CDR3 reads CASSAAKAFF. DNA of the CDR3: TGTGCCAGCAGCGCGGCTAAAGCTTTCTTT. This rearrangement joins TRBV28 to TRBJ1-1, with unresolved D. CDR3 length equals 10 residues. V gave up 6 bases and J gave up 9 bases, with 8 bases separating them. Germline-derived CDR1 and CDR2 are MDHEN and SYDVKM.

This rearrangement joins TRBV28 to TRBJ1-2; 7 bases agree with TRBD1. Unmatched junction bases numbered 11, after V lost 3 bases and J lost 7 bases. CDR1 is MDHEN, CDR2 SYDVKM, per germline. There are 15 residues in the CDR3. CDR3: CASSLVGRQGLGYTF. DNA of the CDR3: TGTGCCAGCAGTTTGGTTGGGAGACAGGGCCTTGGCTACACCTTC.

This chain joins TRBV11-2 and TRBJ1-4; D unclear. Germline CDR1 and CDR2: SGHAT and FQNNGV. The V gene lost 6 bases and the J gene lost 6 bases, with 8 bases spanning the gap. The CDR3 is 12 residues long. The CDR3 is CASSLADEKLFF. For the CDR3, the DNA is TGTGCCAGCAGTCTAGCGGATGAAAAACTGTTTTTT.

This rearrangement joins TRBV29-1 to TRBJ1-2; no definite D call. The CDR3 runs to 13 residues. Germline CDR1 SQVTM, CDR2 ANQGSEA. V lost 5 bases and J 1 base, leaving 11 bases between the germline ends. The DNA of the CDR3 is TGCAGCGTTCTCGGGGAGAATAACTATGGCTACACCTTC. It is translated as CSVLGENNYGYTF.

This CDR3 is CASSEWQGATEAFF. CDR3 DNA sequence: TGTGCCAGCAGTGAGTGGCAGGGGGCCACTGAAGCTTTCTTT. The chain carries TRBV6-4 and TRBJ1-1; 8 bases agree with TRBD1. V gave up 3 bases and J gave up 4 bases; unmatched junction bases: 4. This CDR3 is 14 amino acids long. CDR1 and CDR2 from the germline V gene are MRHNA and SNTAGT.

V usage is TRBV6-5 and J usage is TRBJ2-2; perhaps TRBD2 as D (6 bases). The CDR3 contains 14 residues. Germline assignment: CDR1 MNHEY and CDR2 SVGAGI. V was pared by 6 bases and J by 2 bases, with 10 bases between. This CDR3 is CASRSAGNTGELFF. The CDR3 nucleotides are TGTGCCAGCAGGTCGGCGGGAAACACCGGGGAGCTGTTTTTT.

This chain uses TRBV27 with TRBJ1-3; D might be TRBD1 (6 bases). CDR1 is MNHEY and CDR2 is SMNVEV in the germline V gene (reference sequence). V gave up 6 bases and J gave up 0 bases, with 21 bases separating them. The CDR3 extends over 18 amino acids. The CDR3 bases are TGTGCCAGCAGACCTATAGGGACAAACCTCCGCTCTGGAAACACCATATATTTT. It encodes CASRPIGTNLRSGNTIYF.

The chain carries TRBV29-1 and TRBJ2-5, with D perhaps matching TRBD1 (5 bases). The CDR3 runs 15 residues. V shed 0 bases and J shed 5 bases, with 16 bases lying between them. Germline V gene data show CDR1 as SQVTM and CDR2 as ANQGSEA. This chain's CDR3 is CSVEDYARAGETQYF. CDR3 nucleotides: TGCAGCGTTGAAGATTATGCCAGGGCAGGGGAGACCCAGTACTTC.

The chain carries TRBV11-2 and TRBJ2-7; 9 nucleotides agree with TRBD2. The CDR3 is made up of 14 amino acids. The V segment lost 6 bases and the J segment 4 bases; nucleotides outside the gene matches: 7. Germline V lookup: CDR1 SGHAT, CDR2 FQNNGV. CDR3 coding DNA: TGTGCCAGCAGGTCGCTAGCGGGACGGTACGAGCAGTACTTC. Its protein product is CASRSLAGRYEQYF.

The chain uses TRBV29-1 and TRBJ1-2; D unresolved. CDR3 length: 13 residues. Per germline, CDR1 SQVTM and CDR2 ANQGSEA. Trimming cost V 6 bases and J 4 bases, with 15 bases left between them. The CDR3 loop reads CSVLPPTGYGYTF. CDR3 bases: TGCAGCGTGCTGCCTCCTACGGGCTATGGCTACACCTTC.

This clone was found once. The chain links TRBV10-2 to TRBJ2-7; D is undetermined. V was shortened by 6 bases and J by 2 bases, with 5 bases between the two germline ends. The CDR3 is 11 residues long. The V gene's germline CDR1 is WSHSY and CDR2 SAAADI. CDR3 protein: CASSPAYEQYF. The CDR3 nucleotides are TGCGCCAGCAGCCCAGCCTACGAGCAGTACTTC.

The rearrangement joins TRBV3-1 (or the pseudogene TRBV3-2) to TRBJ2-7, with TRBD2 as a possible D gene (5 bases). The germline V gene has CDR1 LGHDT and CDR2 YNNKEL (reference sequence). The CDR3 is 14 residues long. Trimming removed 1 base from V and 12 bases from J, with 19 bases in between. CDR3 region: CASSQGTGYAQWYF. CDR3 sequence (DNA): TGTGCCAGCAGCCAAGGGACTGGCTACGCGCAGTGGTACTTC.

The rearrangement uses TRBV10-3 and TRBJ2-1; 12 bases fit TRBD2. Per germline, CDR1 ENHRY and CDR2 SYGVKD. V shed 0 bases, J shed 9 bases, and the junction held 6 bases outside the gene matches. The CDR3 has 16 residues. CDR3 sequence: CAISESQGLAGLEQFF. The CDR3 DNA sequence: TGTGCCATCAGTGAGTCCCAAGGACTAGCGGGACTTGAGCAGTTCTTC.

The chain couples TRBV5-4 to TRBJ1-4, with 9 bases lining up with TRBD1. V dropped 4 bases and J dropped 6; count of bases not matched to a gene: 10. The CDR3 loop spans 16 amino acids. Germline loops: CDR1 SGHNT, CDR2 YYREEE (reference sequence). Written as DNA, the CDR3 is TGTGCCAGCAGCCCGAGCCCGGGACAGGGTTATGAAAAACTGTTTTTT. Protein product: CASSPSPGQGYEKLFF.

This clone showed up just once. The gene calls are TRBV18 and TRBJ1-6; TRBD1 matches at 7 bases. V lost 3 bases to trimming and J lost 10 bases; unmatched junction nucleotides: 6. CDR1 is KGHSH and CDR2 is LQKENI in the germline V gene. The CDR3 contains 14 residues. The CDR3 bases are TGTGCCAGCTCACCTATTAGGACAGGATCACCCCTCCACTTT. Translating gives CASSPIRTGSPLHF.

This clone was seen just once. The V call is TRBV30, the J call TRBJ2-7; 10 positions agree with TRBD2. From germline, CDR1 is GTSNPN and CDR2 SVGIG (reference sequence). The CDR3 contains 13 residues. The ends lost 5 bases at V and 3 bases at J; junction bases unmatched: 4. The CDR3 loop is CAWSSGSNYEQYF. The CDR3, as DNA: TGTGCCTGGTCTAGCGGGAGTAACTACGAGCAGTACTTC.

V gene TRBV11-2 combines with J gene TRBJ2-3; 9 bases map to TRBD2. Germline V gene data show CDR1 as SGHAT and CDR2 as FQNNGV. V shed 2 bases, J shed 8 bases, and the junction held 5 bases outside the gene matches. CDR3 length: 14 residues. CDR3 in DNA: TGTGCCAGCAGCTTACGAGCGGGAGGACTTACGCAGTATTTT. Encoded protein: CASSLRAGGLTQYF.

This chain connects TRBV7-3 to TRBJ2-3; possible D gene TRBD1, 5 bases. CDR1 SGHTA and CDR2 FQGTGA come from the germline V gene. This CDR3 is 17 amino acids long. Deletions cut 0 bases from V and 9 bases from J, with 22 bases between. This CDR3 is CASSLTSGLQAESTQYF. As DNA, the CDR3 is TGTGCCAGCAGCTTAACCTCCGGGCTACAGGCGGAAAGCACGCAGTATTTT.

The chain combines TRBV27 with TRBJ2-1; D may be TRBD1 (6 bases). Germline-derived CDR1 and CDR2 are MNHEY and SMNVEV (reference sequence). This CDR3 spans 15 amino acids. V shed 1 base and J shed 9 bases, with 16 bases lying between them. CDR3: CASSLLTGLGGEQFF. The CDR3 DNA reads TGTGCCAGCAGTTTATTAACAGGGCTTGGAGGTGAGCAGTTCTTC.